What follows is one T cell receptor (beta chain) and its context. Sequencing used immunoSEQ multiplex PCR; TCRdb keeps in-frame clones, though not all of them. In the table there are nearly 70,000 clones, roughly 80% of which are singletons. These data originate in a study of blood T cell repertoires in COVID-19. The overall study: The United States, Italy and Spain supplied acute and convalescent COVID-19 samples. Sources were T cells, B-cell-depleted T cells, or PBMCs; the material itself was cDNA or gDNA.

The CDR3 has 17 amino acids. The chain is built from TRBV21-1 and TRBJ1-6; the table names TRBD1, a call not compared with the DNA. TRBV21-1 is a pseudogene. The sequenced material came from peripheral blood. This clonotype was obtained from an elderly woman with acute or convalescent COVID-19. This CDR3 reads CASSNQDRGAYNSPLHF. The CDR3 DNA reads TGTGCCAGCAGCAACCAGGACAGGGGGGCCTATAATTCACCCCTCCACTTT.